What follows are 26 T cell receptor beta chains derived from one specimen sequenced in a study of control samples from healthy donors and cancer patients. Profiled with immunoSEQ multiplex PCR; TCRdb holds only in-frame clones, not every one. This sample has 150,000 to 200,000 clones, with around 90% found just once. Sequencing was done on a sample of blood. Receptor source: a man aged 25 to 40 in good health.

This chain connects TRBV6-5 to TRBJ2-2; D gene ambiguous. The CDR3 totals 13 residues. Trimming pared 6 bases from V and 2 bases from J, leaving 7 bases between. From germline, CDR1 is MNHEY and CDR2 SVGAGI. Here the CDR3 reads CASSADNTGELFF. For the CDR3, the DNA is TGTGCCAGCAGCGCTGATAACACCGGGGAGCTGTTTTTT.

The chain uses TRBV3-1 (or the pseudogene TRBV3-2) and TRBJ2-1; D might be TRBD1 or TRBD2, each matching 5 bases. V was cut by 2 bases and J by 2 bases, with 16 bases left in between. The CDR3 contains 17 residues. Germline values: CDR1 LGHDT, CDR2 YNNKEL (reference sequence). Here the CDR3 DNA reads TGTGCCAGCAGCCAATCCTTATGGGGGAACACCTACAATGAGCAGTTCTTC. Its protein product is CASSQSLWGNTYNEQFF.

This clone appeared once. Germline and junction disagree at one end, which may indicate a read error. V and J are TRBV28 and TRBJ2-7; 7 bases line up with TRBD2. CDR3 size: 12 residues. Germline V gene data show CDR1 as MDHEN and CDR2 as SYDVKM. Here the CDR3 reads CASSLGLVNTDF. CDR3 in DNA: TGTGCCAGCAGCCTAGGACTAGTCAATACGGACTTC.

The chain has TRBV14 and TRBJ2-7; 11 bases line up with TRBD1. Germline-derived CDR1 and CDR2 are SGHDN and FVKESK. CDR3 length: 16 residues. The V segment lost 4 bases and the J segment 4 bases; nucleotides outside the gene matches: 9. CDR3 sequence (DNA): TGTGCCAGCAGCCTCTTCTCCGGGACAGGGGGTTACGAGCAGTACTTC. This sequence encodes CASSLFSGTGGYEQYF.

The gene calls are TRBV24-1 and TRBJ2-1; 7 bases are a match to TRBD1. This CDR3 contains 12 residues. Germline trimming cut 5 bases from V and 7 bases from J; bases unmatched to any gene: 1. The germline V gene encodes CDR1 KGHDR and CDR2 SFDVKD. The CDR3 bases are TGTGCCACCAGTGGCAGGGGGAATGAGCAGTTCTTC. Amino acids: CATSGRGNEQFF.

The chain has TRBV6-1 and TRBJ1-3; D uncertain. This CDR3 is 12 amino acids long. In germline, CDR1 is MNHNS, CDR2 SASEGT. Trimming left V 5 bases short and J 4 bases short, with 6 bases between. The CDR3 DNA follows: TGTGCCAGCAGTCCCGGAGGAAACACCATATATTTT. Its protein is CASSPGGNTIYF.

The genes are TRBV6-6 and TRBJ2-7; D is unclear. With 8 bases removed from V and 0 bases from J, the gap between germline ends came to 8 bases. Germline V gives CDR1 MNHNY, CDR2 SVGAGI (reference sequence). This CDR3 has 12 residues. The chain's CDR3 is CASSVGSYEQYF. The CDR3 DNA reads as TGTGCCAGCTCGGTAGGCTCCTACGAGCAGTACTTC.

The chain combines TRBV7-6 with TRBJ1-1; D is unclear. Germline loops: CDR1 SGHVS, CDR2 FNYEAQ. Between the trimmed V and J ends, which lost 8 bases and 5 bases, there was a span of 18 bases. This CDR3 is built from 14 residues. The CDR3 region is CASYEDLIGTEAFF. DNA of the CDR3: TGTGCCAGCTATGAAGACCTAATCGGGACTGAAGCTTTCTTT.

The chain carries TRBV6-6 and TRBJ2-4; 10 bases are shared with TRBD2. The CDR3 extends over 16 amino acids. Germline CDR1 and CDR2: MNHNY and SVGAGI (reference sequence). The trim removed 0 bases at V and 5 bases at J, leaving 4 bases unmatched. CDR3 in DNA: TGTGCCAGCAGTTACTCCTTCGGGACTAGCGAAAACATTCAGTACTTC. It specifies CASSYSFGTSENIQYF.

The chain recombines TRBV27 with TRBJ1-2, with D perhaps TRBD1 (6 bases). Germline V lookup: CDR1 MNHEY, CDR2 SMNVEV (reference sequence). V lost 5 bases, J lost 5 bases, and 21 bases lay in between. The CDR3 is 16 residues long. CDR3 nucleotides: TGTGCCAGCAGTGTCTCCTATGGACAGAAAACATATGGCTACACCTTC. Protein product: CASSVSYGQKTYGYTF.

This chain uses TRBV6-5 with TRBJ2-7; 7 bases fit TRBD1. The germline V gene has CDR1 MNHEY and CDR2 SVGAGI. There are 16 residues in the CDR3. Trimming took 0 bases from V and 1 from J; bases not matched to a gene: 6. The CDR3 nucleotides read TGTGCCAGCAGTTACTCGGGGGCAGGGGGTTCCTACGAGCAGTACTTC. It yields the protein CASSYSGAGGSYEQYF.

The CDR3 region has the DNA TGTGCCAGCAGTTTAATCTGGAATCAGCCCCAGCATTTT. It translates to CASSLIWNQPQHF. This chain links TRBV12-3 or TRBV12-4 with TRBJ1-5; D gene uncertain. The CDR3 spans 13 residues. The V end lost 2 bases, the J end lost 4 bases, and 6 bases lay between the germline ends.

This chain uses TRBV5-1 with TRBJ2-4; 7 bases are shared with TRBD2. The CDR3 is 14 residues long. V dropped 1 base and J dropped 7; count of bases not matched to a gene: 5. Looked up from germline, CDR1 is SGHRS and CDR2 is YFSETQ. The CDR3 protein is CASSLLQRDNIQYF. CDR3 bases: TGCGCCAGCAGCTTGTTGCAGCGGGACAACATTCAGTACTTC.

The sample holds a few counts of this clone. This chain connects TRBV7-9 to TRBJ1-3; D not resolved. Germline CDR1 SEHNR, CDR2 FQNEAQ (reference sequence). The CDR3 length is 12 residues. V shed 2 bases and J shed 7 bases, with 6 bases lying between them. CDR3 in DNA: TGTGCCAGCAGCTTAAAAGGGAACACCATATATTTT. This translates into CASSLKGNTIYF.

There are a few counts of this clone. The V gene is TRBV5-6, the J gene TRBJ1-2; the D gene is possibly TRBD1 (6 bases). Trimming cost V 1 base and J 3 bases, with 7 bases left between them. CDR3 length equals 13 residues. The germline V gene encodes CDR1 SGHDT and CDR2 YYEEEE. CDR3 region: CASSLRTDYGYTF. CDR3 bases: TGTGCCAGCAGCTTGCGGACAGACTATGGCTACACCTTC.

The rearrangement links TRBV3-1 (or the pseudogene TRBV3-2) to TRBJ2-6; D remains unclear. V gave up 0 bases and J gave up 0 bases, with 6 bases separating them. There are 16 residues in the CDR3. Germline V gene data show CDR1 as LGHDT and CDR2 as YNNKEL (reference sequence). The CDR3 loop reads CASSQDTVSGANVLTF. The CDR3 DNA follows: TGTGCCAGCAGCCAAGATACGGTCTCTGGGGCCAACGTCCTGACTTTC.

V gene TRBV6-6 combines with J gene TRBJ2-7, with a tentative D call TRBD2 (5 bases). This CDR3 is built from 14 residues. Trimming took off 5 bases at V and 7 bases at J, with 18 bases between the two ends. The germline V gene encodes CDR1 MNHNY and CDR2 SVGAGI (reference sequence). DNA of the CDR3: TGTGCCAGCAGTCGTCAAACGGGGTCTGGGGAGCAGTACTTC. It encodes CASSRQTGSGEQYF.

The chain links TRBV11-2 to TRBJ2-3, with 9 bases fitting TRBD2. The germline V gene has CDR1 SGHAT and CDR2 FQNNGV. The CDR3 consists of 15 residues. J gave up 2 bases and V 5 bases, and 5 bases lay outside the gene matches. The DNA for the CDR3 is TGTGCCAGCAGCGGAAGACTAGCGGACACAGATACGCAGTATTTT. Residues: CASSGRLADTDTQYF.

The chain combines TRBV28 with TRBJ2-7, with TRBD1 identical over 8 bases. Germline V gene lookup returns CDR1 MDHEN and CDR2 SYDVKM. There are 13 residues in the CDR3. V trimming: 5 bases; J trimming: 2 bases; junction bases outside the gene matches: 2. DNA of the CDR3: TGTGCCAGCAGTCGGACAGGGCCCTACGAGCAGTACTTC. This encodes CASSRTGPYEQYF.

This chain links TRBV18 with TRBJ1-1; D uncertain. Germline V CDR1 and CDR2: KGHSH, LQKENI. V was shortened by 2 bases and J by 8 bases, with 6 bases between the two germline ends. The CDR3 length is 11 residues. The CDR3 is CASSPAVEAFF. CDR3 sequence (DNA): TGTGCCAGCTCACCAGCAGTAGAAGCTTTCTTT.

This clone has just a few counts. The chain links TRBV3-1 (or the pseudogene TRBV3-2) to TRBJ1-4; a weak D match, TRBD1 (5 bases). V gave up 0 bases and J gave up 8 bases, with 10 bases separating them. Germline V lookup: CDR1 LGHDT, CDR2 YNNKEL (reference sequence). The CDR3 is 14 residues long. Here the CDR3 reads CASSQEWGGEKLFF. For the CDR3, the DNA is TGTGCCAGCAGCCAAGAGTGGGGGGGAGAAAAACTGTTTTTT.

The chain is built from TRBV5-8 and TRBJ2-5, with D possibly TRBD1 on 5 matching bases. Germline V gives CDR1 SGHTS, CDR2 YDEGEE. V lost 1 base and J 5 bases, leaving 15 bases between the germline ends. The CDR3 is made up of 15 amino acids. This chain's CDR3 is CASSLSVAGYETQYF. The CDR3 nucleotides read TGTGCCAGCAGCTTGAGCGTGGCAGGGTACGAGACCCAGTACTTC.

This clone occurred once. The CDR3: CASKVQSNTGELFF. CDR3 in DNA: TGTGCCAGCAAGGTGCAGTCGAACACCGGGGAGCTGTTTTTT. The chain carries TRBV2 and TRBJ2-2; D unresolved. CDR3 size: 14 residues. Trimming cost V 7 bases and J 0 bases, with 9 bases left between them. The germline V gene encodes CDR1 SNHLY and CDR2 FYNNEI.

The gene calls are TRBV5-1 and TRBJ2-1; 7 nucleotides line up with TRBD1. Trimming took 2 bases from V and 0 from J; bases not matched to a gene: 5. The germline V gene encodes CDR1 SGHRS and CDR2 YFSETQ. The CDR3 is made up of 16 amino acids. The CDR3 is CASSFGQANSYNEQFF. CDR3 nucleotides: TGCGCCAGCAGCTTTGGACAGGCCAACTCCTACAATGAGCAGTTCTTC.

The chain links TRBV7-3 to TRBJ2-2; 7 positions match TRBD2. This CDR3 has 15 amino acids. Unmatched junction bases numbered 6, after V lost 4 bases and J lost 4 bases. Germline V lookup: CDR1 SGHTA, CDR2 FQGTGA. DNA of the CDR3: TGTGCCAGCAGCTCCAGCGGGAAGAGCACCGGGGAGCTGTTTTTT. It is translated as CASSSSGKSTGELFF.

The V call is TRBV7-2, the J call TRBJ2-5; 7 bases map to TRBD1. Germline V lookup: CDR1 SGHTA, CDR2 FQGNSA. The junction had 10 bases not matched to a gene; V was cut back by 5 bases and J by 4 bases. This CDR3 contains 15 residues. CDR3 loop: CASSPRTGRAETQYF. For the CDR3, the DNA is TGTGCCAGCAGCCCTCGGACAGGACGGGCAGAGACCCAGTACTTC. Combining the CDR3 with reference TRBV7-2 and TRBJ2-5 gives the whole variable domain GAGVSQSPSNKVTEKGKDVELRCDPISGHTALYWYRQSLGQGLEFLIYFQGNSAPDKSGLPSDRFSAERTGGSVSTLTIQRTQQEDSAVYLCASSPRTGRAETQYFGPGTRLLVL.